Below, 6 T cell receptor beta chains from the same sample are listed, as sequenced in a study of T cell changes during pregnancy in multiple sclerosis. Libraries were prepared by immunoSEQ multiplex PCR; TCRdb keeps only in-frame clonotypes and omits some of them. The data show about 70,000 clones, nearly 95% seen once. The sample here was CD4+ T cells from peripheral blood mononuclear cells, taken after pregnancy. The origin of the receptors is a female donor with multiple sclerosis, enrolled in a pregnancy study.

V is TRBV21-1 and J is TRBJ2-4; TRBD2, the table's D call, was not compared with the DNA. TRBV21-1 has pseudogene status. The CDR3 is made up of 16 amino acids. The CDR3 sequence: CASSKAHEEAKNIQYF. DNA for the CDR3: TGTGCCAGCAGCAAAGCCCACGAGGAAGCCAAAAACATTCAGTACTTC.

The genes are TRBV7-2 and TRBJ1-1; no clear D. The germline V gene has CDR1 SGHTA and CDR2 FQGNSA. Trimming removed 3 bases from V and 1 base from J, with 12 bases in between. CDR3 length: 15 amino acids. The DNA for the CDR3 is TGTGCCAGCAGCTTCATAGCACTCCGGAACACTGAAGCTTTCTTT. It translates to CASSFIALRNTEAFF.

This sequence joins TRBV6-5 and TRBJ1-1; perhaps TRBD1 as D (5 bases). The CDR3 is 15 residues long. Germline values: CDR1 MNHEY, CDR2 SVGAGI. Between the trimmed V and J ends, which lost 6 bases and 3 bases, there was a span of 17 bases. Here the CDR3 DNA reads TGTGCCAGCAGGCCTACAACGGGGGTATACACTGAAGCTTTCTTT. Translation: CASRPTTGVYTEAFF.

The gene calls are TRBV5-1 and TRBJ2-1; D is possibly TRBD2 (5 bases). Looked up from germline, CDR1 is SGHRS and CDR2 is YFSETQ. Trimming shortened V by 1 base and J by 2 bases, and 10 bases separated the two germline ends. CDR3 length: 15 residues. DNA of the CDR3: TGCGCCAGCAGCTTGTTCCGGGGAACCTACAATGAGCAGTTCTTC. Its protein is CASSLFRGTYNEQFF.

The chain joins TRBV2 to TRBJ2-4, with D uncertain. The CDR3 covers 13 residues. The germline V gene has CDR1 SNHLY and CDR2 FYNNEI. V was pared by 6 bases and J by 10 bases, with 16 bases between. CDR3 loop: CASSRGPRVIQYF. The CDR3 DNA sequence: TGTGCCAGCAGCCGCGGCCCTCGGGTTATTCAGTACTTC.

V usage is TRBV4-2 and J usage is TRBJ1-1, with TRBD1 matching 11 bases. This CDR3 region has 15 residues. Germline V gene lookup returns CDR1 LGHNA and CDR2 YNFKEQ. J was trimmed by 5 bases and V by 4 bases; bases with no gene match: 6. In DNA form, the CDR3 reads TGTGCCAGCAGCCGAGGACAGGGGGCAGGGACTGAAGCTTTCTTT. Its protein product is CASSRGQGAGTEAFF.